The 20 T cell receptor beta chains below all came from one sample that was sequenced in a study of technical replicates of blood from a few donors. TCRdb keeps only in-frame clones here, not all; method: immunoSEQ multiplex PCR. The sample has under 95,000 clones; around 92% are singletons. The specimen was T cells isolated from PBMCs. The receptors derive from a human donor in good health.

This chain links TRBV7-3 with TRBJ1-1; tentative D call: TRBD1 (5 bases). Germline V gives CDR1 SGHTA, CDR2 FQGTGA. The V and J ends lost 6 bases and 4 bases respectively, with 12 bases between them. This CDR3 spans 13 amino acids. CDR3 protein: CASSFQGGTEAFF. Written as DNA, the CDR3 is TGTGCCAGCAGTTTTCAGGGAGGCACTGAAGCTTTCTTT. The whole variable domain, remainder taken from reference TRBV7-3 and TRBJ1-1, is GAGVSQTPSNKVTEKGKYVELRCDPISGHTALYWYRQSLGQGPEFLIYFQGTGAADDSGLPNDRFFAVRPEGSVSTLKIQRTERGDSAVYLCASSFQGGTEAFFGQGTRLTVV.

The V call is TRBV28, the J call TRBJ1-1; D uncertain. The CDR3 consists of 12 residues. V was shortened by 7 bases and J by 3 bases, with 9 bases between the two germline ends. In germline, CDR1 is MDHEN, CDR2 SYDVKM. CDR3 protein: CASKEYYTEAFF. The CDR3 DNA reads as TGTGCCAGCAAGGAGTATTACACTGAAGCTTTCTTT.

CDR3 in DNA: TGCGCCAGCAGCTTGTTTACGAGGAATGAAAAACTGTTTTTT. Protein: CASSLFTRNEKLFF. This chain uses TRBV5-1 with TRBJ1-4; D not certain. The CDR3 is made up of 14 amino acids. In germline, CDR1 is SGHRS, CDR2 YFSETQ. V dropped 1 base and J dropped 5 bases, with 9 bases sitting between them.

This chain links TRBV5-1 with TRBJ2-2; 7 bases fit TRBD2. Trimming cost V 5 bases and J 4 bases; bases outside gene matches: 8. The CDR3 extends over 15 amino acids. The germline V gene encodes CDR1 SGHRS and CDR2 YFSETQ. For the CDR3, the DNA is TGCGCCAGCAGGCTAACTAGCGCTCGCACCGGGGAGCTGTTTTTT. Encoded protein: CASRLTSARTGELFF.

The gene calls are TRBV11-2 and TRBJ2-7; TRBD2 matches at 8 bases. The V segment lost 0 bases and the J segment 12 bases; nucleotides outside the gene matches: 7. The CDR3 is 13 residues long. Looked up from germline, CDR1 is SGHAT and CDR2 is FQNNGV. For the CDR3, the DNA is TGTGCCAGCAGCTTAGACCCGGGACTAGAGGTGTACTTC. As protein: CASSLDPGLEVYF.

The CDR3 reads CASTRTAVSSEFEQFF. The CDR3 nucleotides read TGTGCCAGTACCCGGACGGCGGTCTCTAGCGAGTTCGAGCAGTTCTTC. V is TRBV19 and J is TRBJ2-1; a weak D match, TRBD2 (6 bases). Trimming took off 7 bases at V and 10 bases at J, with 26 bases between the two ends. Germline V gives CDR1 LNHDA, CDR2 SQIVND (reference sequence). The CDR3 extends over 16 amino acids.

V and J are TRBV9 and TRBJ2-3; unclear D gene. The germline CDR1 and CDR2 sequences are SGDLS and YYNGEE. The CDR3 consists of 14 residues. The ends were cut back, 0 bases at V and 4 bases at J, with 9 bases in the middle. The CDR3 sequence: CASSVDASSDTQYF. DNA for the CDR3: TGTGCCAGCAGCGTAGATGCTAGTTCAGATACGCAGTATTTT.

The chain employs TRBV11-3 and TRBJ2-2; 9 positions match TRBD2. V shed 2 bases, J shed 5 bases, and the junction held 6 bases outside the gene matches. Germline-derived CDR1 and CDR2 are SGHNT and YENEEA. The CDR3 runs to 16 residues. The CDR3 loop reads CASSLHSSGTTGELFF. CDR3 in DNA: TGTGCCAGCAGCTTACACTCTAGCGGGACGACCGGGGAGCTGTTTTTT.

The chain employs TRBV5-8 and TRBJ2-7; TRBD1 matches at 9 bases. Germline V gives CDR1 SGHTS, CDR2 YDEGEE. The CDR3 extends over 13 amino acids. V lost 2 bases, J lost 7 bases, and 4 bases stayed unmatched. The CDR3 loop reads CASSLGQGLEQYF. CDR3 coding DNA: TGTGCCAGCAGCTTAGGACAGGGGCTTGAGCAGTACTTC.

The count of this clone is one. The CDR3 bases are TGTGCCAGCGCTCAGGGATCCTACAATGAGCAGTTCTTC. It encodes CASAQGSYNEQFF. V usage is TRBV27 and J usage is TRBJ2-1; D perhaps matches TRBD1 (5 bases). The germline V and J ends were trimmed by 8 bases and 1 base, with 9 bases remaining between them. Germline CDR1 MNHEY, CDR2 SMNVEV (reference sequence). The CDR3 runs 13 residues.

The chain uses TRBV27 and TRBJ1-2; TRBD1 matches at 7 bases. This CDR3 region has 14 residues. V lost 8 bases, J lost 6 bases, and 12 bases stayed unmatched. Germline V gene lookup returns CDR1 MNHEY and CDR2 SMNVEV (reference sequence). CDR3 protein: CASGSRGRADGYTF. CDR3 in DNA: TGTGCCAGCGGGTCAAGGGGGCGAGCAGATGGCTACACCTTC.

Here the CDR3 reads CASSAQGITGNTIYF. The DNA for the CDR3 is TGTGCCAGCAGCGCACAGGGAATCACTGGAAACACCATATATTTT. The V call is TRBV7-2, the J call TRBJ1-3; possibly TRBD1 for D (6 bases). V was trimmed by 5 bases and J by 2 bases, leaving 13 bases between them. The CDR3 consists of 15 residues. Germline CDR1 SGHTA, CDR2 FQGNSA. The full variable domain, with the rest looked up from reference TRBV7-2 and TRBJ1-3, is GAGVSQSPSNKVTEKGKDVELRCDPISGHTALYWYRQSLGQGLEFLIYFQGNSAPDKSGLPSDRFSAERTGGSVSTLTIQRTQQEDSAVYLCASSAQGITGNTIYFGEGSWLTVV.

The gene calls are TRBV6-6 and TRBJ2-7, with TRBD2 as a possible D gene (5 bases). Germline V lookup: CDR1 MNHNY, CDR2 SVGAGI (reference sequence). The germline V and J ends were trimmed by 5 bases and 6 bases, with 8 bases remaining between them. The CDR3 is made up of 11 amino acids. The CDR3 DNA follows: TGTGCCAGCAGTCCTAGCCGCGAGCAGTACTTC. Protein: CASSPSREQYF.

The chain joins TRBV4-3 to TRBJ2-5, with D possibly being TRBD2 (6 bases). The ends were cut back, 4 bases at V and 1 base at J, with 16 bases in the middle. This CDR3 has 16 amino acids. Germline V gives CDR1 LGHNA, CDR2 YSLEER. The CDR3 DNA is TGCGCCAGCAGCCGACAAGGCCGGGGGTCCCAAGAGACCCAGTACTTC. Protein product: CASSRQGRGSQETQYF.

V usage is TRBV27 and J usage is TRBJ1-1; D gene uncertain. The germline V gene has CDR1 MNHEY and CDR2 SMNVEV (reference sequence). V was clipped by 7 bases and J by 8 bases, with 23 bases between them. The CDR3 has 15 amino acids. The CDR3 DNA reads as TGTGCCAGCACGAGCTTTTTGTCGACCCGGCGGGAAGCTTTCTTT. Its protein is CASTSFLSTRREAFF.

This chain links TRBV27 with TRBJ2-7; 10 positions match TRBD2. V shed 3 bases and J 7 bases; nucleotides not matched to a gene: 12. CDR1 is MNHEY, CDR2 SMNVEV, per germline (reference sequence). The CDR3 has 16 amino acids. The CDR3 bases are TGTGCCAGCAGTTTTTATCTGAGCGGGAGGGCCAGGGAGCAGTACTTC. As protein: CASSFYLSGRAREQYF.

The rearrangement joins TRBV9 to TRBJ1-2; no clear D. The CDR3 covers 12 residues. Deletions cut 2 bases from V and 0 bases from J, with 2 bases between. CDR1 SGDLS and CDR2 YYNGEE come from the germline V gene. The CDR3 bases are TGTGCCAGCAGCGTCACTAACTATGGCTACACCTTC. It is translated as CASSVTNYGYTF.

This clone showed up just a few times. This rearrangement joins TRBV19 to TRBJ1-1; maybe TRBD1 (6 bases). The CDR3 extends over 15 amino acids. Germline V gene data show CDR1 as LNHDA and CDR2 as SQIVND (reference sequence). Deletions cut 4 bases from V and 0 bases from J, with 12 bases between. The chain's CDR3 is CASSRNRAMNTEAFF. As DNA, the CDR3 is TGTGCCAGTAGTAGAAACAGGGCAATGAACACTGAAGCTTTCTTT.

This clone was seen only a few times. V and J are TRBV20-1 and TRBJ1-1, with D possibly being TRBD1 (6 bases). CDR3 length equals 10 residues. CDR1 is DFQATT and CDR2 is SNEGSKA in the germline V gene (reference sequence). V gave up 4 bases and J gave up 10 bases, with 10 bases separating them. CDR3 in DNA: TGCAGTGCTAACAGGGATCTAGCTTTCTTT. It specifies CSANRDLAFF.

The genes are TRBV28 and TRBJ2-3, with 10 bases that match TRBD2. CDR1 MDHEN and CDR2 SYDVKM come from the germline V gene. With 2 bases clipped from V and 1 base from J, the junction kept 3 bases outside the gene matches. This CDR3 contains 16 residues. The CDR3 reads CASSLLAGERTDTQYF. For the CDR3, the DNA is TGTGCCAGCAGTTTACTAGCGGGAGAGCGCACAGATACGCAGTATTTT.